The 7 T cell receptor beta chains given below trace back to one sample, sequenced in a study of blood T cell repertoires in COVID-19. Generated by immunoSEQ multiplex PCR, the TCRdb table keeps only in-frame clones and is missing some. The sample consists of roughly 140,000 clones, roughly 88% of them appearing once. Sequencing input: PBMCs or T cells enriched from blood (not recorded which). These receptor sequences come from a woman aged 25 to 39 with acute COVID-19.

V gene TRBV28 combines with J gene TRBJ2-7, with D unclear. CDR1 and CDR2 (germline): MDHEN, SYDVKM. The V and J ends lost 3 bases and 2 bases respectively, with 8 bases between them. The CDR3 is 13 residues long. DNA of the CDR3: TGTGCCAGCAGTTTTACAGAACCCTACGAGCAGTACTTC. Translating gives CASSFTEPYEQYF.

The chain couples TRBV4-1 to TRBJ2-3; a weak D match, TRBD1 (6 bases). Germline V gene data show CDR1 as MGHRA and CDR2 as YSYEKL. V was trimmed by 4 bases and J by 3 bases, leaving 17 bases between them. CDR3 length equals 16 residues. CDR3 loop: CASSPQGTRVTDTQYF. The CDR3 DNA reads TGCGCCAGCAGCCCCCAAGGGACAAGGGTTACAGATACGCAGTATTTT.

This clone was seen just once. V is TRBV19 and J is TRBJ1-2, with no clear D. The length of the CDR3 is 15 residues. Germline CDR1 and CDR2: LNHDA and SQIVND (reference sequence). With 0 bases removed from V and 8 bases from J, the gap between germline ends came to 16 bases. The CDR3 bases are TGTGCCAGTAGTATAGACGCGTTTTCCTCAGGAGGCTACACCTTC. Amino acid sequence: CASSIDAFSSGGYTF.

V is TRBV7-9 and J is TRBJ1-4; 9 bases fit TRBD1. CDR1 and CDR2 from the germline V gene are SEHNR and FQNEAQ (reference sequence). CDR3 length: 14 residues. With 5 bases clipped from V and 8 bases from J, the junction kept 6 bases outside the gene matches. This chain's CDR3 is CASSTGQGWEKLFF. CDR3 in DNA: TGTGCCAGCAGCACGGGACAGGGTTGGGAAAAACTGTTTTTT.

The genes are TRBV5-8 and TRBJ1-4; tentative D call: TRBD1 (5 bases). Between the trimmed V and J ends, which lost 4 bases and 4 bases, there was a span of 8 bases. Germline-derived CDR1 and CDR2 are SGHTS and YDEGEE. The CDR3 loop spans 13 amino acids. In nucleotides, the CDR3 is TGTGCCAGCAGCGACCAGGGTAATGAAAAACTGTTTTTT. Translation gives CASSDQGNEKLFF.

CDR3 bases: TGTGCCACCAGCGGAGGGGAGCGGGAGGAATCCTACAATGAGCAGTTCTTC. This translates into CATSGGEREESYNEQFF. This chain uses TRBV15 with TRBJ2-1; 9 bases fit TRBD2. The V and J ends lost 5 bases and 1 base, in that order; junction bases with no gene match: 9. There are 17 residues in the CDR3. Germline values: CDR1 LNHNV, CDR2 YYDKDF (reference sequence).

This clone was recorded at least ten times. The chain uses TRBV28 and TRBJ1-2, with 7 bases matching TRBD1. There are 13 residues in the CDR3. Trimming removed 1 base from V and 7 bases from J; junction bases left unmatched: 3. From germline, CDR1 is MDHEN and CDR2 SYDVKM. The CDR3 sequence is CASSLSGGVGYTF. CDR3 DNA: TGTGCCAGCAGTTTATCAGGGGGAGTTGGCTACACCTTC.